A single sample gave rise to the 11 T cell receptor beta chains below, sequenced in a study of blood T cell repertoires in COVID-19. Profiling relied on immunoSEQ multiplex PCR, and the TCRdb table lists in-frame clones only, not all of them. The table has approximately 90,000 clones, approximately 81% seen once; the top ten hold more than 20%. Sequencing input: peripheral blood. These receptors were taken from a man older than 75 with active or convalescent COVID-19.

This CDR3 is CASSLAGTGELFF. DNA of the CDR3: TGTGCCAGCAGTCTAGCGGGAACCGGGGAGCTGTTTTTT. The rearrangement links TRBV21-1 to TRBJ2-2; the table's D call of TRBD2 was not tested on the DNA. TRBV21-1 constitutes a pseudogene. The CDR3 is 13 amino acids.

The DNA for the CDR3 is TGTGCCAGCAGCCAAAGACTAGCGGGGGGGCTAGCAGATACGCAGTATTTT. Translated: CASSQRLAGGLADTQYF. The rearrangement uses TRBV4-2 and TRBJ2-3; 14 bases line up with TRBD2. The V and J ends lost 2 bases and 4 bases, in that order; junction bases with no gene match: 5. The CDR3 extends over 17 amino acids. CDR1 LGHNA and CDR2 YNFKEQ come from the germline V gene.

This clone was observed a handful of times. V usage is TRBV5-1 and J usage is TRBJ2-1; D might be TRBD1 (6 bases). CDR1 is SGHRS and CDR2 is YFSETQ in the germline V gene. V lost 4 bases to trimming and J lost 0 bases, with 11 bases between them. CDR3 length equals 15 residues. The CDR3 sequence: CASSPTGSSYNEQFF. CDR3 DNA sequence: TGCGCCAGCAGCCCTACAGGGAGCTCCTACAATGAGCAGTTCTTC.

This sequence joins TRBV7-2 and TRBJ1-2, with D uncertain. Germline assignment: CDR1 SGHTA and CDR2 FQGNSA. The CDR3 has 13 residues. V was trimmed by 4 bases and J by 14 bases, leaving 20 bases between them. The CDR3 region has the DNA TGTGCCAGCAGCTCAACGTTCTGGGAGGATAATACCTTC. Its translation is CASSSTFWEDNTF. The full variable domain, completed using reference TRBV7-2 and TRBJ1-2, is GAGVSQSPSNKVTEKGKDVELRCDPISGHTALYWYRQSLGQGLEFLIYFQGNSAPDKSGLPSDRFSAERTGGSVSTLTIQRTQQEDSAVYLCASSSTFWEDNTFGSGTRLTVV.

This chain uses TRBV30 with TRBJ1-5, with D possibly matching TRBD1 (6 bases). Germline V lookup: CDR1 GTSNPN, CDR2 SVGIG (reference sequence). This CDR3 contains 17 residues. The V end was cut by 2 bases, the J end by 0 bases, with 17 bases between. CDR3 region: CAWSSRGAVNSNQPQHF. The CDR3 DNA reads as TGTGCCTGGAGTTCGCGGGGGGCAGTTAATAGCAATCAGCCCCAGCATTTT.

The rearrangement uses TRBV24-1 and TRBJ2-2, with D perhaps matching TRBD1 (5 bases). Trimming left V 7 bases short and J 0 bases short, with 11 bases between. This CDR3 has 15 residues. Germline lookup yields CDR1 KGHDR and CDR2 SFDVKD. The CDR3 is CATSSSTANTGELFF. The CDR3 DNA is TGTGCCACCAGCTCTTCGACAGCGAACACCGGGGAGCTGTTTTTT.

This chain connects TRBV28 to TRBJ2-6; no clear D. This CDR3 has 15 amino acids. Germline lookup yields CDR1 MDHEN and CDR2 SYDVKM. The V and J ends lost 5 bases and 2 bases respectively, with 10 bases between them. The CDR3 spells CASSIMTAGANVLTF. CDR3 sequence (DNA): TGTGCCAGCAGTATAATGACTGCTGGGGCCAACGTCCTGACTTTC.

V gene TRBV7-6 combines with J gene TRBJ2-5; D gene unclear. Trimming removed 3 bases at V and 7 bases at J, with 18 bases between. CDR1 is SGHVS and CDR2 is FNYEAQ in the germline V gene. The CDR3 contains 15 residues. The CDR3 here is CASSLPYTTLGTQYF. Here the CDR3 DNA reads TGTGCCAGCAGCTTGCCCTACACTACTTTGGGGACCCAGTACTTC.

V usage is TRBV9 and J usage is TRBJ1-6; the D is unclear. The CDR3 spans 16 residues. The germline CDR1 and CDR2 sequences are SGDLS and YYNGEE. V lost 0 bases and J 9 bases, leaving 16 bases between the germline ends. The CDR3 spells CASSVGLDPTGSPLHF. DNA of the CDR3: TGTGCCAGCAGCGTAGGGCTCGACCCTACGGGTTCACCCCTCCACTTT.

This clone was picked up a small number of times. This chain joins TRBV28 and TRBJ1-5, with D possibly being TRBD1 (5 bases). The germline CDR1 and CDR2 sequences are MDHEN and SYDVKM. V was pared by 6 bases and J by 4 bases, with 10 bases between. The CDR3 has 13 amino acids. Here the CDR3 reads CASRWTQNQPQHF. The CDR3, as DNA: TGTGCCAGCAGGTGGACACAAAATCAGCCCCAGCATTTT. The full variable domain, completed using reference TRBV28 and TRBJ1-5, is DVKVTQSSRYLVKRTGEKVFLECVQDMDHENMFWYRQDPGLGLRLIYFSYDVKMKEKGDIPEGYSVSREKKERFSLILESASTNQTSMYLCASRWTQNQPQHFGDGTRLSIL.

CDR3 loop: CATGTGGTDTQYF. In DNA, the CDR3 is TGTGCCACGGGGACTGGGGGCACAGATACGCAGTATTTT. J is TRBJ2-3 and V is TRBV27; the D gene is possibly TRBD2 (6 bases). The CDR3 sequence is 13 residues long. V was trimmed by 10 bases and J by 1 base, leaving 12 bases between them. Germline CDR1 MNHEY, CDR2 SMNVEV (reference sequence).